Below, 15 T cell receptor beta chains from the same sample are listed, as sequenced in a study of blood T cell repertoires in COVID-19. Clones were sequenced by immunoSEQ multiplex PCR, and TCRdb holds only the in-frame ones, with some missing. This sample has around 140,000 clones, with approximately 90% found just once. Sequencing was performed on peripheral blood. The receptors come from a man between 65 and 85 years old with active COVID-19.

In DNA form, the CDR3 reads TGTGCCAGCTCTCCCGGAGTCATCCAAGAGACCCAGTACTTC. Translated, it gives CASSPGVIQETQYF. The rearrangement links TRBV27 to TRBJ2-5; D gene ambiguous. Germline assignment: CDR1 MNHEY and CDR2 SMNVEV (reference sequence). The ends were cut back, 8 bases at V and 1 base at J, with 14 bases in the middle. CDR3 size: 14 residues.

The chain has TRBV5-6 and TRBJ2-3, with a possible D match to TRBD1 (6 bases). Germline V CDR1 and CDR2: SGHDT, YYEEEE. The CDR3 length is 13 residues. Trimming took off 3 bases at V and 5 bases at J, with 10 bases between the two ends. CDR3 loop: CASSSDRRDTQYF. In nucleotides, the CDR3 is TGTGCCAGCAGCTCGGACAGAAGAGATACGCAGTATTTT.

The chain carries TRBV11-2 and TRBJ2-3; no reliable D call. CDR3 length equals 11 residues. V was pared by 4 bases and J by 4 bases, with 3 bases between. CDR1 SGHAT and CDR2 FQNNGV come from the germline V gene. CDR3 in DNA: TGTGCCAGCAGCTCCTCAGATACGCAGTATTTT. Protein: CASSSSDTQYF.

This clone was counted only a few times. The V gene is TRBV5-5, the J gene TRBJ1-1; TRBD1 might be the D (6 bases). CDR3 size: 16 residues. CDR1 and CDR2 (germline): SGHKS, YYEKEE (reference sequence). V shed 4 bases and J shed 4 bases, with 20 bases lying between them. CDR3 amino acids: CASSPGSTGLGTEAFF. The CDR3 DNA sequence: TGTGCCAGCAGCCCGGGATCCACAGGGTTGGGCACTGAAGCTTTCTTT.

V is TRBV3-1 (or the pseudogene TRBV3-2) and J is TRBJ2-3, with 7 bases aligning to TRBD2. Trimming took 5 bases from V and 4 from J; bases not matched to a gene: 12. Per germline, CDR1 LGHDT and CDR2 YNNKEL (reference sequence). CDR3 length: 16 residues. CDR3 residues: CASSYILAGVADTQYF. In DNA form, the CDR3 reads TGTGCCAGCAGCTATATCCTGGCGGGAGTGGCAGATACGCAGTATTTT.

The rearrangement joins TRBV5-1 to TRBJ2-7; 7 nucleotides agree with TRBD1. With 4 bases clipped from V and 1 base from J, the junction kept 8 bases outside the gene matches. Germline CDR1 is SGHRS and CDR2 is YFSETQ. The CDR3 extends over 15 amino acids. The CDR3, as DNA: TGCGCCAGCAGCCCCCGGGGACAGCGTTCCTACGAGCAGTACTTC. It specifies CASSPRGQRSYEQYF.

This chain joins TRBV5-4 and TRBJ2-1, with 10 positions matching TRBD1. The CDR3 is made up of 15 amino acids. V lost 0 bases to trimming and J lost 8 bases; unmatched junction nucleotides: 5. CDR1 is SGHNT and CDR2 is YYREEE in the germline V gene (reference sequence). The CDR3 loop reads CASSLGTGGYDEQFF. For the CDR3, the DNA is TGTGCCAGCAGCTTGGGGACAGGGGGGTACGATGAGCAGTTCTTC.

CDR3 region: CASSLEIRGSSYEQYF. CDR3 DNA sequence: TGTGCCAGCAGCTTGGAGATCCGCGGGAGCTCCTACGAGCAGTACTTC. V gene TRBV5-6 combines with J gene TRBJ2-7; 7 nucleotides line up with TRBD2. Germline values: CDR1 SGHDT, CDR2 YYEEEE. The CDR3 covers 16 residues. The V gene end was trimmed by 0 bases and the J gene end by 0 bases; junction bases not matched to a gene: 6.

The V gene is TRBV27, the J gene TRBJ1-6; 8 bases fit TRBD1. V gave up 4 bases and J gave up 10 bases; unmatched junction bases: 12. The CDR3 runs 16 residues. In germline, CDR1 is MNHEY, CDR2 SMNVEV (reference sequence). The CDR3 reads CASSSRTGTRGSPLHF. In nucleotides, the CDR3 is TGTGCCAGCAGTTCCCGGACAGGGACCCGAGGCTCACCCCTCCACTTT.

The rearrangement links TRBV4-1 to TRBJ2-7; 9 bases fit TRBD1. This CDR3 contains 15 residues. The germline V gene has CDR1 MGHRA and CDR2 YSYEKL. V was pared by 1 base and J by 6 bases, with 7 bases of the junction left unmatched. The CDR3 loop is CASSQGDRDIVEQYF. CDR3 nucleotide sequence: TGCGCCAGCAGCCAAGGGGACAGGGACATAGTCGAGCAGTACTTC.

The rearrangement links TRBV13 to TRBJ2-3; 7 bases align to TRBD2. Germline V lookup: CDR1 PRHDT, CDR2 FYEKMQ (reference sequence). J lost 0 bases, V lost 4 bases, and 4 bases had no gene match. The CDR3 consists of 15 residues. CDR3 sequence reads: CASSYSGSSTDTQYF. DNA for the CDR3: TGTGCCAGCAGCTATAGCGGGTCTAGCACAGATACGCAGTATTTT.

A note on this clone: The junction departs from the called germline gene at one end, perhaps through a read error. The chain employs TRBV7-3 and TRBJ1-2, with D possibly matching TRBD1 (5 bases). In germline, CDR1 is SGHTA, CDR2 FQGTGA. CDR3 size: 8 residues. The CDR3 sequence: CASSPGDF. CDR3 bases: TGTGCCAGCAGCCCGGGGGACTTC.

The gene calls are TRBV27 and TRBJ1-2, with D maybe TRBD1 (6 bases). The CDR3 extends over 15 amino acids. Trimming stripped 2 bases from V and 4 bases from J, with 14 bases between. Germline CDR1 is MNHEY and CDR2 is SMNVEV (reference sequence). The CDR3 spells CASSLNFQGPYGYTF. The DNA for the CDR3 is TGTGCCAGCAGTTTAAATTTCCAGGGGCCCTATGGCTACACCTTC.

This clone occurred a few times. The gene calls are TRBV5-1 and TRBJ2-7; 7 bases fit TRBD2. CDR3 length: 13 residues. Trimming at V came to 4 bases and at J to 6 bases, leaving 7 bases not matched to a gene. The germline V gene encodes CDR1 SGHRS and CDR2 YFSETQ. CDR3 nucleotide sequence: TGCGCCAGCAGCGGGGAGGGGTCGGGCGAGCAGTACTTC. Its translation is CASSGEGSGEQYF.

The chain's CDR3 is CASSSPRQGGFYEQYF. The CDR3 DNA is TGTGCCAGCAGCTCCCCGAGACAGGGGGGGTTCTACGAGCAGTACTTC. The chain carries TRBV6-6 and TRBJ2-7; 9 bases agree with TRBD1. The CDR3 runs 16 residues. Germline CDR1 MNHNY, CDR2 SVGAGI (reference sequence). The V and J ends lost 6 bases and 3 bases, in that order; junction bases with no gene match: 12.